This TCR beta chain was observed in a study of cytotoxic CD8 clonotypes in ibrutinib-treated CLL. Across the whole study: Each sample contained, on average, about 250,000 productive templates and tens of thousands of productive rearrangements. Study outcomes and limitations: Baseline levels were approached again at progression, after clonality had risen at ibrutinib response. Starting clonality was above that of age-matched healthy donors and tracked circulating CD8+ T-cell counts. With treatment, public clonotypes, which were uncommon, either contracted or remained stable.

Method: immunoSEQ multiplex PCR; TCRdb's copy keeps in-frame clones and lacks some. The sample includes 150,000 or so clones, 79% of them seen just once. To note about this clone: What it binds is not known.

Germline values: CDR1 SGHAT, CDR2 FQNNGV. This CDR3 region has 14 residues. Deletions cut 1 base from V and 6 bases from J, with 10 bases between. This TCR derives from a human donor with chronic lymphocytic leukemia. Source: PBMCs, taken after 12 months of ibrutinib treatment. This sequence joins TRBV11-2 and TRBJ2-1; D may be TRBD2 (6 bases). The CDR3 reads CASSLVAGFNEQFF. CDR3 nucleotides: TGTGCCAGCAGCTTAGTCGCGGGATTCAATGAGCAGTTCTTC.